A single sample is the source of the 14 T cell receptor beta chains below, sequenced in a study of shared clonotypes between healthy human individuals (dated by TCRdb to about 2020). The library was made by the immunoSEQ multiplex PCR assay. The table comes from immuneACCESS by way of TCRdb, which keeps in-frame sequences with V and J called. Part of the clones is missing from these tables; in studies checked, under half for an unresolved V gene and the rest for unknown reasons. The sample table shows around 750,000 clones, and approximately 74% are seen once. The biggest ten clones account for under 2% of the sample. The sequenced sample was memory CD4+ T cells sorted from blood. Explained via the paper, the cell subset or site label denotes: CD45RA-negative fraction. The source is a woman aged 25-40 years in good health.

This clone appeared a single time. The gene calls are TRBV15 and TRBJ1-1; 7 nucleotides align to TRBD1. Germline values: CDR1 LNHNV, CDR2 YYDKDF (reference sequence). V was pared by 0 bases and J by 5 bases, with 6 bases of the junction left unmatched. There are 15 residues in the CDR3. As DNA, the CDR3 is TGTGCCACCAGCAGAGATCCGTACAGGGGAACTGAAGCTTTCTTT. Translating gives CATSRDPYRGTEAFF.

V and J are TRBV30 and TRBJ2-5; the D is unclear. CDR3 length equals 12 residues. CDR1 and CDR2 (germline): GTSNPN, SVGIG (reference sequence). The V end was cut by 0 bases, the J end by 5 bases, with 7 bases between. CDR3 region: CAWSVVGETQYF. In DNA, the CDR3 is TGTGCCTGGAGTGTGGTTGGGGAGACCCAGTACTTC.

This CDR3 reads CASSIQGGETYEQYF. The CDR3, as DNA: TGTGCCAGCAGCATTCAAGGAGGGGAAACCTACGAGCAGTACTTC. The rearrangement joins TRBV7-2 to TRBJ2-5, with D possibly matching TRBD2 (6 bases). The J call is doubtful: the DNA matches TRBJ2-7 better. Germline loops: CDR1 SGHTA, CDR2 FQGNSA. CDR3 length equals 15 residues.

The chain couples TRBV5-1 to TRBJ2-1; the D is unclear. Germline V lookup: CDR1 SGHRS, CDR2 YFSETQ. V gave up 1 base and J gave up 5 bases, with 13 bases separating them. CDR3 length: 15 amino acids. CDR3: CASSLFVSPNNEQFF. CDR3 sequence (DNA): TGCGCCAGCAGCTTGTTCGTATCTCCCAACAATGAGCAGTTCTTC.

A few counts support this clone. This rearrangement joins TRBV28 to TRBJ2-7, with 8 bases aligning to TRBD2. The V and J ends lost 8 bases and 2 bases, in that order; junction bases with no gene match: 5. The germline gives CDR1 MDHEN, CDR2 SYDVKM. The length of the CDR3 is 13 residues. CDR3 protein: CASHRGGAYEQYF. CDR3 sequence (DNA): TGTGCCAGCCACCGGGGGGGGGCCTACGAGCAGTACTTC.

About this clone: At one end, the junction sequence differs from germline, possibly due to a read error. V gene TRBV30 combines with J gene TRBJ2-7, with D possibly TRBD2 on 5 matching bases. Germline V CDR1 and CDR2: GTSNPN, SVGIG (reference sequence). This CDR3 spans 11 amino acids. The CDR3 region has the DNA TGTGCCTGGAGTGTAGAGCGGACGGTGAACTTC. As protein: CAWSVERTVNF. Full variable domain (missing parts from reference TRBV30 and TRBJ2-7): SQTIHQWPATLVQPVGSPLSLECTVEGTSNPNLYWYRQAAGRGLQLLFYSVGIGQISSEVPQNLSASRPQDRQFILSSKKLLLSDSGFYLCAWSVERTVNFGPGTRLTVT.

The chain carries TRBV5-1 and TRBJ2-7; 11 bases agree with TRBD2. Germline loops: CDR1 SGHRS, CDR2 YFSETQ. The CDR3 runs 15 residues. V trimming: 2 bases; J trimming: 0 bases; junction bases outside the gene matches: 1. The CDR3 DNA reads TGCGCCAGCAGCTTTACTAGCGGGAGCTCCTACGAGCAGTACTTC. It codes for CASSFTSGSSYEQYF.

The sample holds a few counts of this clone. The chain employs TRBV28 and TRBJ1-2; tentative D call: TRBD1 (6 bases). The CDR3 is 17 residues long. Per germline, CDR1 MDHEN and CDR2 SYDVKM. Between the trimmed V and J ends, which lost 4 bases and 2 bases, there was a span of 20 bases. Written as DNA, the CDR3 is TGTGCCAGCAGTTGGCCAACAGGGCTGGTCCCCAACTATGGCTACACCTTC. Encoded protein: CASSWPTGLVPNYGYTF.

The CDR3 here is CASSSLIEAFF. As DNA, the CDR3 is TGTGCCAGCAGCTCACTGATTGAAGCTTTCTTT. The chain couples TRBV7-2 to TRBJ1-1; no reliable D call. V lost 4 bases and J lost 7, with 7 bases in between. Germline V gives CDR1 SGHTA, CDR2 FQGNSA. The CDR3 is made up of 11 amino acids.

This chain links TRBV18 with TRBJ2-1; 10 bases agree with TRBD1. The CDR3 runs 15 residues. The germline V gene has CDR1 KGHSH and CDR2 LQKENI. J was trimmed by 8 bases and V by 1 base; bases with no gene match: 5. CDR3 protein: CASSPLGQGRHEQFF. In DNA, the CDR3 is TGTGCCAGCTCACCACTGGGACAGGGGCGGCATGAGCAGTTCTTC.

The V gene is TRBV7-3, the J gene TRBJ2-5, with a weak D call TRBD2 (6 bases). The germline V and J ends were trimmed by 5 bases and 3 bases, with 10 bases remaining between them. The CDR3 contains 13 residues. Per germline, CDR1 SGHTA and CDR2 FQGTGA. The CDR3 protein is CASSAPGEETQYF. The CDR3 nucleotides read TGTGCCAGCAGCGCCCCGGGAGAAGAGACCCAGTACTTC.

In DNA, the CDR3 is TGTGCCAGCAGTTTTAAGAGCTCTGGGGCCAACGTCCTGACTTTC. Translating gives CASSFKSSGANVLTF. The V and J genes are TRBV27 and TRBJ2-6; D is unclear. The germline gives CDR1 MNHEY, CDR2 SMNVEV (reference sequence). The CDR3 runs 15 residues. The V gene lost 3 bases and the J gene lost 0 bases, with 6 bases spanning the gap.

This sequence joins TRBV12-5 and TRBJ1-1; D is uncertain. Germline assignment: CDR1 LGHNT and CDR2 FRNRAP. Trimming took off 1 base at V and 6 bases at J, with 9 bases between the two ends. CDR3 length: 13 amino acids. The CDR3 coding sequence is TGTGCTAGTGGTTTGGGACATGCATCTGAAGCTTTCTTT. Translating it yields CASGLGHASEAFF.

CDR3 nucleotide sequence: TGTGCCAGCAGTAAACGGACAGGGAGAGAGACCCAGTACTTC. Amino acid sequence: CASSKRTGRETQYF. This rearrangement joins TRBV6-6 to TRBJ2-5, with 8 bases identical to TRBD1. The CDR3 consists of 14 residues. Germline lookup yields CDR1 MNHNY and CDR2 SVGAGI (reference sequence). Germline trimming cut 5 bases from V and 4 bases from J; bases unmatched to any gene: 6.